A selection of T cell receptor beta chains follows, all from one sample in a study of blood T cell repertoires in COVID-19. Measured with immunoSEQ multiplex PCR; TCRdb has only the in-frame clones, and not every one. The data show about 140,000 clones, 80% to 85% seen once. Sample: peripheral blood. The receptor set was obtained from a human donor in a cohort sampled during active COVID-19. The CDR3 runs from the conserved cysteine through the conserved F or W.

v_call	j_call	cdr3_aa
TRBV28	TRBJ2-4	CASSTGGGLAKNIQYF
TRBV28	TRBJ1-6	CASRKQGAYNSPLHF
TRBV2	TRBJ2-7	CASKTTSGSHYEQYF
TRBV5-1	TRBJ2-3	CASSIDWQGGTDTQYF
TRBV27	TRBJ2-1	CASTRAGRSAGEQFF
TRBV7-2	TRBJ2-3	CASSSRDTQYF
TRBV6-5	TRBJ2-7	CATGEYRGFDEQYF
TRBV5-1	TRBJ2-3	CASTLLAGVGTDTQYF
TRBV6-1	TRBJ2-3	CASSERRGGTDTQYF
TRBV4-1	TRBJ1-3	CASSQVALPSGNTIYF
TRBV5-6	TRBJ1-1	CASSRVLTEAFF
TRBV24-1	TRBJ1-1	CATTDRGFTEAFF
TRBV5-5	TRBJ1-3	CASNRQPNSGNTIYF
TRBV9	TRBJ1-3	CASSVGSRFWSGNTIYF
TRBV7-9	TRBJ2-3	CASSKKTSGGPTDTQYF
TRBV7-2	TRBJ2-7	CASSLDISAGLTYEQYF
TRBV5-1	TRBJ2-1	CASSLGLAGGSEQFF
TRBV6-4	TRBJ2-2	CASSPRGVDTGELFF
TRBV7-2	TRBJ1-5	CASSTGTGWNQPQHF
TRBV6-5	TRBJ1-2	CAIKGAGGYTF
TRBV3-1/TRBV3-2	TRBJ1-1	CASSQDWQGASEAFF
TRBV20-1	TRBJ1-1	CSAEGDTEAFF
TRBV3-1/TRBV3-2	TRBJ1-2	CASSYYSGDRISRYGYTF
TRBV19	TRBJ1-6	CASSAGMQGGSPLHF
TRBV9	TRBJ2-7	CASSVSPGQGGLEQYF
TRBV12-3/TRBV12-4	TRBJ1-2	CASTPTGGGGYTF
TRBV5-1	TRBJ2-2	CASKTAGTANTGELFF
TRBV5-1	TRBJ1-1	CASSSTTRTEAFF
TRBV18	TRBJ1-3	CASSPGLTALLSGNTIYF
TRBV19	TRBJ2-2	CASTPLGPGTGELFF
TRBV7-3	TRBJ2-7	CASSLHYSYEQYF